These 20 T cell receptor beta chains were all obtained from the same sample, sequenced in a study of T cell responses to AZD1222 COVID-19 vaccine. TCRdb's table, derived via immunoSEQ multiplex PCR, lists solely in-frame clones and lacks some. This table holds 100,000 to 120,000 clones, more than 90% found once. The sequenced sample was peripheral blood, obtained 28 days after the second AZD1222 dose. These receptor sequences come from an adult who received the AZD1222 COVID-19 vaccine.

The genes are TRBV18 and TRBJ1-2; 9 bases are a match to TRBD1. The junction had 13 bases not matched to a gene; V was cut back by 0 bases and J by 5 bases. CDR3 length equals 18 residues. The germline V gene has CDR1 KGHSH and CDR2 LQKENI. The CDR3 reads CASSPPSRDRARIYGYTF. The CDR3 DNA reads TGTGCCAGCTCACCACCGTCCCGGGACAGGGCCCGTATTTATGGCTACACCTTC. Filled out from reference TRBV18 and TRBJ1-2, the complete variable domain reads NAGVMQNPRHLVRRRGQEARLRCSPMKGHSHVYWYRQLPEEGLKFMVYLQKENIIDESGMPKERFSAEFPKEGPSILRIQQVVRGDSAAYFCASSPPSRDRARIYGYTFGSGTRLTVV.

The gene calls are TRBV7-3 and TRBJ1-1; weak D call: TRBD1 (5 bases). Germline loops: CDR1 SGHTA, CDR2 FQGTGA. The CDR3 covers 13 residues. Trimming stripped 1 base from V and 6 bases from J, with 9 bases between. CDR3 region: CASSLSGTAEAFF. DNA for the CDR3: TGTGCCAGCAGCTTAAGTGGGACCGCTGAAGCTTTCTTT.

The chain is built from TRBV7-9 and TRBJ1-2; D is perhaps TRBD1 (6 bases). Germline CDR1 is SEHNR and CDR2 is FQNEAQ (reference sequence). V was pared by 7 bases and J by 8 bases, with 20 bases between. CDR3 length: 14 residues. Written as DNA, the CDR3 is TGTGCCAGCACCCGACAGGTTCTCCCTTTGGGCTACACCTTC. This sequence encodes CASTRQVLPLGYTF.

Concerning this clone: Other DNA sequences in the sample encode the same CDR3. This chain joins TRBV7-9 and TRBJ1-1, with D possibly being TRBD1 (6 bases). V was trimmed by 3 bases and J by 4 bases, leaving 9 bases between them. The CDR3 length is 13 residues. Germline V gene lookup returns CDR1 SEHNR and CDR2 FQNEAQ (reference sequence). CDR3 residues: CASSFGGGTEAFF. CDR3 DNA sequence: TGTGCCAGCAGCTTTGGAGGGGGCACTGAAGCTTTCTTT.

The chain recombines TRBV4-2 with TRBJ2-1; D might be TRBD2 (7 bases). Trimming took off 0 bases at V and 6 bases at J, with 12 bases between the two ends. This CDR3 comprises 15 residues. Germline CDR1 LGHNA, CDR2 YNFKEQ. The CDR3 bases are TGTGCCAGCAGCCAAGACGTGGGGGGGCCCAATGAGCAGTTCTTC. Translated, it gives CASSQDVGGPNEQFF.

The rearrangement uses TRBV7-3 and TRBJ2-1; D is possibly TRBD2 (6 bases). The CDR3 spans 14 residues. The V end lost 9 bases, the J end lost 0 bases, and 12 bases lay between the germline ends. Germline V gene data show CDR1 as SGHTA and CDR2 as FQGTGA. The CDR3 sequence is CASSGASSYNEQFF. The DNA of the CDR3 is TGTGCCAGTAGCGGAGCGAGCTCCTACAATGAGCAGTTCTTC.

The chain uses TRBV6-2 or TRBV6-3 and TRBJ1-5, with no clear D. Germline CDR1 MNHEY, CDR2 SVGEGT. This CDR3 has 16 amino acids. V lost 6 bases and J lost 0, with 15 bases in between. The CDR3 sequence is CASSDVHAYSNQPQHF. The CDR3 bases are TGTGCCAGCAGCGACGTTCACGCATATAGCAATCAGCCCCAGCATTTT.

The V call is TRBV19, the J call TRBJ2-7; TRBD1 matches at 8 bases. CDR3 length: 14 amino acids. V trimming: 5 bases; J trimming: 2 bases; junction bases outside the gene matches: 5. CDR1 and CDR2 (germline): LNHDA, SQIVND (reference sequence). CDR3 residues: CASSRPGQAYEQYF. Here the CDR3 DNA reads TGTGCCAGTAGTCGCCCGGGACAGGCCTACGAGCAGTACTTC. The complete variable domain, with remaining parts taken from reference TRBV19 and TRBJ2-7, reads DGGITQSPKYLFRKEGQNVTLSCEQNLNHDAMYWYRQDPGQGLRLIYYSQIVNDFQKGDIAEGYSVSREKKESFPLTVTSAQKNPTAFYLCASSRPGQAYEQYFGPGTRLTVT.

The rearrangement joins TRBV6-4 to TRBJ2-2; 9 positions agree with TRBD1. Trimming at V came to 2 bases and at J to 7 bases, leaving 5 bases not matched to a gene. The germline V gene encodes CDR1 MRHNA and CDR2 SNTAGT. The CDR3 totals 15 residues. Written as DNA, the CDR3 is TGTGCCAGCAGTGACCCGGGACAGGGCGGCGGGGAGCTGTTTTTT. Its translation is CASSDPGQGGGELFF.

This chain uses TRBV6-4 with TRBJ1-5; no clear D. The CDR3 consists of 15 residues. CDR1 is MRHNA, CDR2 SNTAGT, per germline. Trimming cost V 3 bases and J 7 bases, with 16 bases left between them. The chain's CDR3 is CASSESAALPQPQHF. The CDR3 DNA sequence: TGTGCCAGCAGTGAGTCGGCGGCCCTTCCCCAGCCCCAGCATTTT.

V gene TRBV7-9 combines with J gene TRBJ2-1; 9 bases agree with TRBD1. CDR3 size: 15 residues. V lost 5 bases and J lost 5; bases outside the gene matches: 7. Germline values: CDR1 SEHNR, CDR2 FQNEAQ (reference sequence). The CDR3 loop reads CASSDRRTGDNEQFF. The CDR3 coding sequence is TGTGCCAGCAGCGACAGAAGGACAGGGGACAATGAGCAGTTCTTC.

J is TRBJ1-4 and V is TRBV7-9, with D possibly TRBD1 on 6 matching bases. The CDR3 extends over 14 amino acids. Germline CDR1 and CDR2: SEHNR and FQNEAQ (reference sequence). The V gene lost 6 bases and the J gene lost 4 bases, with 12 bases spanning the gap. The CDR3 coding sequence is TGTGCCAGCAGGGGGGACACCGGTAATGAAAAACTGTTTTTT. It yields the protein CASRGDTGNEKLFF.

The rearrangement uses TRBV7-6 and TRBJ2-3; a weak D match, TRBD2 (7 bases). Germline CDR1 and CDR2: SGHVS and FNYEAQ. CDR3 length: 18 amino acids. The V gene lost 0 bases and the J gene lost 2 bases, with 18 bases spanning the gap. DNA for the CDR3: TGTGCCAGCAGCTTAGCGCTGGCGTGGGGGGGCCCCACAGATACGCAGTATTTT. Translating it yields CASSLALAWGGPTDTQYF.

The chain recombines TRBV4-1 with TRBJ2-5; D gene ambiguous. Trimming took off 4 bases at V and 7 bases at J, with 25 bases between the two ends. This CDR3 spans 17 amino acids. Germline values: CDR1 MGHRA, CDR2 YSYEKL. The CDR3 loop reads CASSLTATPQFVGTQYF. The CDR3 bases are TGCGCCAGCAGCCTAACGGCGACACCTCAATTCGTAGGGACCCAGTACTTC.

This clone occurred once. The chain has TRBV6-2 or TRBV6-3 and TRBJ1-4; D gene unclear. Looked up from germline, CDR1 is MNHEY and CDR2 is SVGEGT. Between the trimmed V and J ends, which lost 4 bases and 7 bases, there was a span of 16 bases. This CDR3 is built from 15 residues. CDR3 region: CASSSTTESSEKLFF. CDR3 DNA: TGTGCCAGCAGTTCAACGACTGAGTCCAGTGAAAAACTGTTTTTT.

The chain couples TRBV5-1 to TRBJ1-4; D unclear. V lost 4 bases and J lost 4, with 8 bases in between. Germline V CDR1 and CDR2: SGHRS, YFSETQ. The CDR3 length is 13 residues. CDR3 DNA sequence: TGCGCCAGCAGCGAGGGTCGTAATGAAAAACTGTTTTTT. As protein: CASSEGRNEKLFF.

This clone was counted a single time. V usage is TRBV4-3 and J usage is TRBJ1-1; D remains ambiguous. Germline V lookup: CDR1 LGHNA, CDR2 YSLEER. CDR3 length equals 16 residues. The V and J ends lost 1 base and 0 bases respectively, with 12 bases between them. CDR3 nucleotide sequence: TGCGCCAGCAGCCAAGCACACCTTAACATGAACACTGAAGCTTTCTTT. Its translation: CASSQAHLNMNTEAFF.

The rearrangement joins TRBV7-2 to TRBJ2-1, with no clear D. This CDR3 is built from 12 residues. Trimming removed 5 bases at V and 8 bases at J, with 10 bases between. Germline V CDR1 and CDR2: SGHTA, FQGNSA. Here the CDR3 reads CASSPTLYEQFF. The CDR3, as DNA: TGTGCCAGCAGCCCTACCCTATATGAGCAGTTCTTC.

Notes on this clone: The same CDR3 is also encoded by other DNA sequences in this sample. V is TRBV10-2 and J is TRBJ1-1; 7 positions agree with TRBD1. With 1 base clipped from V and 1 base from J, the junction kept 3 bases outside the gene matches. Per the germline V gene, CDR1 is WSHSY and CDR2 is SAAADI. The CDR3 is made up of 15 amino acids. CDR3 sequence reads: CASSEWQGENTEAFF. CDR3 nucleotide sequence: TGCGCCAGCAGTGAGTGGCAGGGGGAGAACACTGAAGCTTTCTTT.

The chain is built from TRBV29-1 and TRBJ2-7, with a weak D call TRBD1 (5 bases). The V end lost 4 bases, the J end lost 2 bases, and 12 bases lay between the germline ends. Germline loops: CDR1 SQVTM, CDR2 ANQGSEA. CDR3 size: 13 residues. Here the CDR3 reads CSVVSGNTYEQYF. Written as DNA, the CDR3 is TGCAGCGTTGTTTCAGGGAATACCTACGAGCAGTACTTC.